Shown below are 32 T cell receptor beta chains from a single sample sequenced in a study of cytomegalovirus exposure and HLA in healthy donors. Profiling relied on immunoSEQ multiplex PCR, and the TCRdb table lists in-frame clones only, not all of them. Of over 60,000 clones listed, approximately 96% are singletons. Sequenced material: PBMCs. All receptors derive from a man younger than 35 in good health and CMV-seronegative.

The CDR3 protein is CASSLDISVEAFF. The CDR3 DNA reads TGTGCCAGCTCACTGGACATATCTGTCGAAGCTTTCTTT. The chain links TRBV18 to TRBJ1-1; maybe TRBD1 (5 bases). The V end lost 4 bases, the J end lost 8 bases, and 14 bases lay between the germline ends. Germline V gene sequence: CDR1 KGHSH, CDR2 LQKENI. The CDR3 extends over 13 amino acids. The full variable domain, completed using reference TRBV18 and TRBJ1-1, is NAGVMQNPRHLVRRRGQEARLRCSPMKGHSHVYWYRQLPEEGLKFMVYLQKENIIDESGMPKERFSAEFPKEGPSILRIQQVVRGDSAAYFCASSLDISVEAFFGQGTRLTVV.

The chain employs TRBV11-2 and TRBJ1-2; 8 bases fit TRBD1. The J segment lost 2 bases and the V segment lost 5 bases, leaving 4 bases of the junction unmatched. This CDR3 has 14 amino acids. Germline loops: CDR1 SGHAT, CDR2 FQNNGV. The CDR3 loop reads CASSTDRVNYGYTF. The CDR3 DNA reads as TGTGCCAGCAGCACGGACAGGGTCAACTATGGCTACACCTTC.

This chain connects TRBV28 to TRBJ1-2; 8 nucleotides match TRBD1. The CDR3 length is 15 residues. J gave up 8 bases and V 4 bases, and 12 bases lay outside the gene matches. The germline gives CDR1 MDHEN, CDR2 SYDVKM. The CDR3 sequence is CASSWRDRGVRGYTF. As DNA, the CDR3 is TGTGCCAGCAGTTGGAGAGACAGGGGTGTGCGGGGCTACACCTTC.

V is TRBV28 and J is TRBJ1-4, with a weak D call TRBD1 (6 bases). CDR1 MDHEN and CDR2 SYDVKM come from the germline V gene. This CDR3 is 15 amino acids long. The V end lost 5 bases, the J end lost 5 bases, and 15 bases lay between the germline ends. For the CDR3, the DNA is TGTGCCAGCAGTCCTCTGGGGGCAGGAAATGAAAAACTGTTTTTT. It translates to CASSPLGAGNEKLFF.

This sequence joins TRBV27 and TRBJ1-2; the match to TRBD1 covers 12 bases. CDR1 MNHEY and CDR2 SMNVEV come from the germline V gene (reference sequence). This CDR3 is 17 amino acids long. The V gene end was trimmed by 3 bases and the J gene end by 5 bases; junction bases not matched to a gene: 10. CDR3 protein: CASSLWGQGALEYGYTF. CDR3 sequence (DNA): TGTGCCAGCAGTTTGTGGGGACAGGGGGCTCTTGAATATGGCTACACCTTC.

This clone was picked up one time. The chain recombines TRBV11-3 with TRBJ1-1; no clear D gene. The CDR3 length is 14 residues. Germline lookup yields CDR1 SGHNT and CDR2 YENEEA. Between the trimmed V and J ends, which lost 1 base and 0 bases, there was a span of 6 bases. CDR3 residues: CASSLGGMNTEAFF. For the CDR3, the DNA is TGTGCCAGCAGCTTAGGAGGAATGAACACTGAAGCTTTCTTT.

The CDR3 loop reads CASSEYRAGYNEQFF. As DNA, the CDR3 is TGCGCCAGCAGTGAGTACAGGGCGGGTTACAATGAGCAGTTCTTC. The chain combines TRBV10-1 with TRBJ2-1; TRBD1 might be the D (6 bases). This CDR3 comprises 15 residues. CDR1 is WNHNN, CDR2 SYGVQD, per germline (reference sequence). The V and J ends lost 1 base and 4 bases respectively, with 11 bases between them.

This chain connects TRBV27 to TRBJ2-7; no clear D. The CDR3 spans 10 residues. Deletions cut 6 bases from V and 6 bases from J, with 6 bases between. Germline V gene data show CDR1 as MNHEY and CDR2 as SMNVEV (reference sequence). CDR3 in amino acids: CASSLFEQYF. The CDR3 bases are TGTGCCAGCAGCCTTTTCGAGCAGTACTTC.

This rearrangement joins TRBV19 to TRBJ2-3; 8 nucleotides agree with TRBD1. J lost 2 bases, V lost 10 bases, and 5 bases had no gene match. CDR3 size: 13 residues. Germline assignment: CDR1 LNHDA and CDR2 SQIVND (reference sequence). The CDR3 spells CATKDRDTDTQYF. In DNA form, the CDR3 reads TGTGCCACCAAGGACAGGGACACAGATACGCAGTATTTT.

In this sample, this clone turned up once. The rearrangement links TRBV6-5 to TRBJ1-2; weak D call: TRBD1 (5 bases). This CDR3 is 15 amino acids long. Germline V gene lookup returns CDR1 MNHEY and CDR2 SVGAGI. Trimming took off 6 bases at V and 0 bases at J, with 14 bases between the two ends. CDR3 residues: CASRKRDGANYGYTF. CDR3 nucleotides: TGTGCCAGCAGGAAGCGGGACGGTGCTAACTATGGCTACACCTTC.

The chain links TRBV18 to TRBJ2-5; 9 bases align to TRBD1. The CDR3 is made up of 14 amino acids. CDR1 and CDR2 from the germline V gene are KGHSH and LQKENI. V lost 2 bases to trimming and J lost 5 bases; unmatched junction nucleotides: 3. CDR3 sequence reads: CASSPVGQGETQYF. DNA for the CDR3: TGTGCCAGCTCACCAGTCGGACAGGGGGAGACCCAGTACTTC.

The rearrangement uses TRBV10-3 and TRBJ2-5; 9 nucleotides line up with TRBD1. V trimming: 2 bases; J trimming: 1 base; junction bases outside the gene matches: 2. Germline V gene sequence: CDR1 ENHRY, CDR2 SYGVKD. The CDR3 length is 15 residues. The CDR3 region is CAISEDRGVQETQYF. The DNA for the CDR3 is TGTGCCATCAGTGAGGACAGGGGGGTCCAAGAGACCCAGTACTTC.

The V and J genes are TRBV6-5 and TRBJ1-5; TRBD1 might be the D (6 bases). The ends were cut back, 0 bases at V and 6 bases at J, with 15 bases in the middle. CDR1 is MNHEY, CDR2 SVGAGI, per germline. The CDR3 is made up of 16 amino acids. The CDR3 spells CASSYSAGALPQPQHF. As DNA, the CDR3 is TGTGCCAGCAGTTACTCAGCGGGGGCGCTTCCTCAGCCCCAGCATTTT.

Only one count was recorded for this clone. The chain is built from TRBV19 and TRBJ2-7; a possible D gene is TRBD1 (8 bases). Germline lookup yields CDR1 LNHDA and CDR2 SQIVND (reference sequence). V was cut by 2 bases and J by 6 bases, with 20 bases left in between. The CDR3 length is 16 residues. The CDR3 DNA sequence: TGTGCCAGTAGTATACACTTCGGACAGGGAGGGCGCGAGCAGTACTTC. Its protein is CASSIHFGQGGREQYF.

The chain joins TRBV18 to TRBJ1-1, with D possibly matching TRBD1 (5 bases). This CDR3 has 15 amino acids. Trimming left V 3 bases short and J 7 bases short, with 18 bases between. Germline CDR1 and CDR2: KGHSH and LQKENI. Written as DNA, the CDR3 is TGTGCCAGCTCACCGACCCAGGGATTGGTAGTTGAAGCTTTCTTT. It is translated as CASSPTQGLVVEAFF.

The chain is built from TRBV2 and TRBJ2-5, with 12 bases aligning to TRBD1. V lost 4 bases to trimming and J lost 5 bases; unmatched junction nucleotides: 5. CDR1 is SNHLY, CDR2 FYNNEI, per germline. CDR3 length: 15 amino acids. CDR3 amino acids: CASSVDGTGGETQYF. The CDR3 DNA follows: TGTGCCAGCAGTGTTGATGGGACAGGGGGCGAGACCCAGTACTTC.

V usage is TRBV6-5 and J usage is TRBJ1-1; tentative D call: TRBD1 (5 bases). CDR1 is MNHEY, CDR2 SVGAGI, per germline. The CDR3 runs to 15 residues. The V and J ends lost 5 bases and 2 bases respectively, with 15 bases between them. The CDR3 protein is CASSPPGGSNTEAFF. In DNA form, the CDR3 reads TGTGCCAGCAGTCCCCCCGGGGGGAGCAACACTGAAGCTTTCTTT.

This clone was observed once. The CDR3 sequence: CASIGESNYGYTF. CDR3 DNA: TGTGCCAGTATTGGGGAGTCTAACTATGGCTACACCTTC. This chain joins TRBV19 and TRBJ1-2; the D is unclear. Germline V gives CDR1 LNHDA, CDR2 SQIVND (reference sequence). The CDR3 length is 13 residues. Trimming cost V 7 bases and J 0 bases, with 9 bases left between them. Together with reference TRBV19 and TRBJ1-2, the CDR3 gives the full variable domain: DGGITQSPKYLFRKEGQNVTLSCEQNLNHDAMYWYRQDPGQGLRLIYYSQIVNDFQKGDIAEGYSVSREKKESFPLTVTSAQKNPTAFYLCASIGESNYGYTFGSGTRLTVV.

The J gene is TRBJ2-7, the V gene TRBV27; D possibly corresponds to TRBD1 (5 bases). The CDR3 has 15 amino acids. Germline V gene lookup returns CDR1 MNHEY and CDR2 SMNVEV (reference sequence). The ends were cut back, 4 bases at V and 1 base at J, with 14 bases in the middle. The CDR3 here is CASSSQGSNSYEQYF. The CDR3 DNA reads as TGTGCCAGCAGTTCTCAGGGCAGTAATTCCTACGAGCAGTACTTC.

V usage is TRBV7-2 and J usage is TRBJ1-4; 8 bases fit TRBD1. The CDR3 contains 16 residues. V lost 3 bases to trimming and J lost 6 bases; unmatched junction nucleotides: 9. The germline CDR1 and CDR2 sequences are SGHTA and FQGNSA. This chain's CDR3 is CASSLIRGRGDEKLFF. The DNA of the CDR3 is TGTGCCAGCAGCTTGATCAGGGGGCGAGGGGATGAAAAACTGTTTTTT.

The chain has TRBV10-1 and TRBJ2-1; 12 positions agree with TRBD2. The CDR3 is 17 amino acids. Germline CDR1 is WNHNN and CDR2 is SYGVQD (reference sequence). Germline trimming cut 0 bases from V and 8 bases from J; bases unmatched to any gene: 8. The CDR3 bases are TGCGCCAGCAGTGAGTCAGGCGCGACTAGCGGGAGAGATGAGCAGTTCTTC. As protein: CASSESGATSGRDEQFF.

The chain has TRBV28 and TRBJ1-2, with D possibly being TRBD1 (5 bases). CDR1 and CDR2 (germline): MDHEN, SYDVKM. The CDR3 has 18 amino acids. The V gene lost 2 bases and the J gene lost 0 bases, with 19 bases spanning the gap. CDR3 coding DNA: TGTGCCAGCAGTTTAGTCCCCGGCGTCATAGGGGCTAACTATGGCTACACCTTC. This encodes CASSLVPGVIGANYGYTF.

The CDR3 loop reads CASSPSSYNEQFF. CDR3 coding DNA: TGTGCCAGCAGCCCCAGCTCCTACAATGAGCAGTTCTTC. The chain uses TRBV7-6 and TRBJ2-1, with unresolved D. CDR3 length: 13 residues. V shed 5 bases and J shed 0 bases, with 5 bases lying between them. CDR1 is SGHVS and CDR2 is FNYEAQ in the germline V gene.

V is TRBV6-1 and J is TRBJ1-2; 9 bases align to TRBD1. The CDR3 totals 14 residues. V dropped 7 bases and J dropped 4; count of bases not matched to a gene: 7. Germline lookup yields CDR1 MNHNS and CDR2 SASEGT. The CDR3 reads CASIDWDRVYGYTF. The CDR3, as DNA: TGTGCCAGCATAGATTGGGACAGGGTCTATGGCTACACCTTC.

The chain is built from TRBV10-3 and TRBJ2-1; 7 bases match TRBD1. This CDR3 has 13 amino acids. V was clipped by 8 bases and J by 8 bases; unmatched bases: 9. Looked up from germline, CDR1 is ENHRY and CDR2 is SYGVKD. This CDR3 is CAISAGGSDEQFF. The CDR3 nucleotides are TGTGCCATCTCGGCAGGGGGAAGTGATGAGCAGTTCTTC.

The rearrangement joins TRBV11-3 to TRBJ2-5; the D gene is possibly TRBD1 (6 bases). Between the trimmed V and J ends, which lost 4 bases and 4 bases, there was a span of 10 bases. The V gene's germline CDR1 is SGHNT and CDR2 YENEEA. This CDR3 has 13 residues. The CDR3 sequence is CASSSTGIETQYF. CDR3 coding DNA: TGTGCCAGCAGCTCCACAGGGATAGAGACCCAGTACTTC.

This rearrangement joins TRBV11-2 to TRBJ1-2, with 8 bases that match TRBD1. This CDR3 spans 13 amino acids. V shed 5 bases and J 7 bases; nucleotides not matched to a gene: 6. The germline CDR1 and CDR2 sequences are SGHAT and FQNNGV. Here the CDR3 DNA reads TGTGCCAGCAGCGCGGACAGGGCGGTTGGCTACACCTTC. It encodes CASSADRAVGYTF.

The chain uses TRBV2 and TRBJ1-2, with TRBD1 matching 9 bases. Germline-derived CDR1 and CDR2 are SNHLY and FYNNEI. V lost 5 bases to trimming and J lost 2 bases; unmatched junction nucleotides: 3. There are 14 residues in the CDR3. The CDR3 region is CASSRGQGNYGYTF. As DNA, the CDR3 is TGTGCCAGCAGTCGCGGACAGGGGAACTATGGCTACACCTTC. Using reference TRBV2 and TRBJ1-2 for the parts outside the CDR3, the full variable domain is EPEVTQTPSHQVTQMGQEVILRCVPISNHLYFYWYRQILGQKVEFLVSFYNNEISEKSEIFDDQFSVERPDGSNFTLKIRSTKLEDSAMYFCASSRGQGNYGYTFGSGTRLTVV.

The J gene is TRBJ1-5, the V gene TRBV6-1; D gene ambiguous. This CDR3 has 13 residues. V was cut by 8 bases and J by 1 base, with 9 bases left in between. From germline, CDR1 is MNHNS and CDR2 SASEGT. CDR3 sequence (DNA): TGTGCCAGCCGCGAGGGAAGCAATCAGCCCCAGCATTTT. This encodes CASREGSNQPQHF.

V gene TRBV15 combines with J gene TRBJ1-3, with D perhaps TRBD1 (5 bases). Trimming removed 3 bases from V and 0 bases from J, with 9 bases in between. CDR1 LNHNV and CDR2 YYDKDF come from the germline V gene (reference sequence). This CDR3 is built from 15 residues. Here the CDR3 DNA reads TGTGCCACCAGCAGCAAGGGGTTCTCTGGAAACACCATATATTTT. Encoded protein: CATSSKGFSGNTIYF.

This rearrangement joins TRBV6-6 to TRBJ1-1, with 8 bases fitting TRBD1. V dropped 7 bases and J dropped 3; count of bases not matched to a gene: 7. Germline V gene sequence: CDR1 MNHNY, CDR2 SVGAGI (reference sequence). This CDR3 spans 14 amino acids. The chain's CDR3 is CASKYPTGDTEAFF. In DNA form, the CDR3 reads TGTGCCAGCAAGTACCCGACAGGGGACACTGAAGCTTTCTTT.

The gene calls are TRBV27 and TRBJ2-1, with 8 bases aligning to TRBD2. The V and J ends lost 5 bases and 8 bases, in that order; junction bases with no gene match: 8. The germline V gene encodes CDR1 MNHEY and CDR2 SMNVEV (reference sequence). This CDR3 is built from 14 residues. The CDR3 DNA reads as TGTGCCAGCAGTCGGGGGGGAGAATGGGATGAGCAGTTCTTC. Translated, it gives CASSRGGEWDEQFF.